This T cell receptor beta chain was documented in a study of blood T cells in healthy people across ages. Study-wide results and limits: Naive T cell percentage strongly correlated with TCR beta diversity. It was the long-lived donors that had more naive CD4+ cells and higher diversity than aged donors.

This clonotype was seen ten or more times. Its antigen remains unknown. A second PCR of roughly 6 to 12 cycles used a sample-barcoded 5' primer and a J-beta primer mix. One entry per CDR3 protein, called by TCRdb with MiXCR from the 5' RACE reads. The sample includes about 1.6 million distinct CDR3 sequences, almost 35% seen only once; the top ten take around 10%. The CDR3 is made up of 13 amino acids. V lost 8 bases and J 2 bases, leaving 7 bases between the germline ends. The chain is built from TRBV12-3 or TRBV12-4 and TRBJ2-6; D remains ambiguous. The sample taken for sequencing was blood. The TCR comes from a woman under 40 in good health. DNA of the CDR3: TGTGCCAGCGAAGGGCCTGGGGCCAACGTCCTGACTTTC. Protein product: CASEGPGANVLTF.